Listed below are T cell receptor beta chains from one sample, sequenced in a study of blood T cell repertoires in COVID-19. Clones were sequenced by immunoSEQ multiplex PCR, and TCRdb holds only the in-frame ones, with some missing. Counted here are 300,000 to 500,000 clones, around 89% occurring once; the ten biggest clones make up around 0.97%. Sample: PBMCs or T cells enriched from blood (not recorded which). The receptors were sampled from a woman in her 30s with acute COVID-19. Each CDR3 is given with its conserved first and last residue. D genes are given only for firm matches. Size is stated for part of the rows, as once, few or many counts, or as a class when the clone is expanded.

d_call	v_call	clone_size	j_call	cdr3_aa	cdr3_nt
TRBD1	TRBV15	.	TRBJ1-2	CATSRAGTGVGYGYTF	TGTGCCACCAGCAGGGCCGGGACAGGAGTTGGTTATGGCTACACCTTC
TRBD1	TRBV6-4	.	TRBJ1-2	CASSKDGTDVFYGYTF	TGTGCCAGCAGTAAAGACGGGACAGATGTTTTCTATGGCTACACCTTC
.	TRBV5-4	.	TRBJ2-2	CASSLGAGELFF	TGTGCCAGCAGCTTGGGAGCCGGGGAGCTGTTTTTT
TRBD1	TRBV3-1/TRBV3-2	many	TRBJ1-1	CASSQEGGQTLNTEAFF	TGTGCCAGCAGCCAAGAGGGGGGACAGACCTTGAACACTGAAGCTTTCTTT
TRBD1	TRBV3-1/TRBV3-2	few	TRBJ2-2	CASSLTGTGTGELFF	TGTGCCAGCAGTCTAACCGGGACAGGTACCGGGGAGCTGTTTTTT
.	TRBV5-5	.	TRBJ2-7	CASSLALGPYEQYF	TGTGCCAGCAGCTTGGCTTTGGGCCCCTACGAGCAGTACTTC
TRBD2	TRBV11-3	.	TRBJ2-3	CASSYGLAGGDTQYF	TGTGCCAGCAGCTACGGACTAGCGGGGGGAGATACGCAGTATTTT
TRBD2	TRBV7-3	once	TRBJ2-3	CASSLRGGTSGRNLTDTQYF	TGTGCCAGCAGCTTAAGAGGGGGGACTAGCGGGAGGAATCTCACAGATACGCAGTATTTT
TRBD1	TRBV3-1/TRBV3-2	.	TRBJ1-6	CASSQGQGSYNSPLHF	TGTGCCAGCAGCCAAGGACAGGGCAGTTATAATTCACCCCTCCACTTT
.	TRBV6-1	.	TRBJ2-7	CASSERLGVRYEQYF	TGTGCCAGCAGTGAAAGGCTCGGGGTTCGTTACGAGCAGTACTTC
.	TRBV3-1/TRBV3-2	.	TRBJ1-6	CASSTSRGNSPLHF	TGTGCCAGCAGCACCAGTAGAGGGAATTCACCCCTCCACTTT
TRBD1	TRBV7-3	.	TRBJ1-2	CASSWTGGYGYTF	TGTGCCAGCAGTTGGACAGGGGGCTATGGCTACACCTTC
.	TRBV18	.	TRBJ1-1	CASSPSTEVRTEAFF	TGTGCCAGCTCACCTTCGACAGAGGTCAGGACTGAAGCTTTCTTT
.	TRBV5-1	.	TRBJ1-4	CASTMGHPNEKLFF	TGCGCCAGCACCATGGGACATCCTAATGAAAAACTGTTTTTT
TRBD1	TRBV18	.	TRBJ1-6	CASSQGTGDSPLHF	TGTGCCAGCTCACAGGGGACAGGGGATTCACCCCTCCACTTT
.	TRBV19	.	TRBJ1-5	CASSTFERGSNQPQHF	TGTGCCAGTAGCACATTTGAACGGGGAAGCAATCAGCCCCAGCATTTT
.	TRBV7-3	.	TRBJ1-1	CASREQGNTEAFF	TGTGCCAGCAGAGAACAGGGGAACACTGAAGCTTTCTTT
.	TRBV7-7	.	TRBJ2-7	CASSLATAPMEWQYF	TGTGCCAGCAGCTTAGCGACAGCTCCGATGGAATGGCAGTACTTC
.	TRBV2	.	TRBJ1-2	CASSDSSVYGYTF	TGTGCCAGCAGTGACAGTTCAGTCTATGGCTACACCTTC
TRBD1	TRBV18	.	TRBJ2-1	CASSPPRGAMGQGLYEQFF	TGTGCCAGCTCACCACCGAGAGGGGCCATGGGACAGGGTTTGTATGAGCAGTTCTTC
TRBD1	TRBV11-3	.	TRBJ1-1	CASSYGTGGNTEAFF	TGTGCCAGCAGCTACGGGACAGGGGGGAACACTGAAGCTTTCTTT
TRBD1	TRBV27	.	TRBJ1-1	CASKGDRTGIGTEAFF	TGTGCCAGCAAGGGGGATAGGACAGGGATTGGGACTGAAGCTTTCTTT
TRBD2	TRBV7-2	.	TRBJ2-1	CASSLLGGRDEQFF	TGTGCCAGCAGCTTATTGGGCGGGAGAGATGAGCAGTTCTTC
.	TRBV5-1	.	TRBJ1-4	CASSLVGGLANEKLFF	TGCGCCAGCAGCCTAGTCGGGGGGTTGGCTAATGAAAAACTGTTTTTT
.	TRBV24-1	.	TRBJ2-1	CATSDYRGYNEQFF	TGTGCCACCAGTGATTATAGGGGCTACAATGAGCAGTTCTTC
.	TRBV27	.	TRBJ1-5	CASSLKGDQPQHF	TGTGCCAGCAGTTTGAAGGGAGACCAGCCCCAGCATTTT
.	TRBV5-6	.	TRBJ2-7	CASSRGSLLNYEQYF	TGTGCCAGCAGCCGGGGAAGCCTTTTAAACTACGAGCAGTACTTC
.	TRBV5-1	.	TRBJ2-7	CASSWDTGTPYEQYF	TGCGCCAGCAGCTGGGATACAGGGACCCCATACGAGCAGTACTTC
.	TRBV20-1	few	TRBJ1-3	CSAMTGNTIYF	TGCAGTGCAATGACAGGAAACACCATATATTTT
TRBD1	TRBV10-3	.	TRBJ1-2	CAIRQPDRENGYTF	TGTGCCATCAGACAACCCGACAGGGAGAATGGCTACACCTTC
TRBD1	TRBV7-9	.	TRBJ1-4	CASSFYQGAAEKLFF	TGTGCCAGCAGCTTTTATCAGGGGGCGGCGGAAAAACTGTTTTTT
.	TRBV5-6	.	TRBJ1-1	CASSLDVGRLATEAFF	TGTGCCAGCAGCTTGGATGTGGGGCGCTTGGCCACTGAAGCTTTCTTT
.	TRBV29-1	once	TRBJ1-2	CSVEAGQGSGYTF	TGCAGCGTTGAAGCGGGTCAGGGATCGGGCTACACCTTC
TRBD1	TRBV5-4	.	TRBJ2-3	CASSTRQGGTDTQYF	TGTGCCAGCAGTACTCGACAGGGGGGCACAGATACGCAGTATTTT
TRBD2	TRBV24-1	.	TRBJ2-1	CATSDRPGLANYNEQFF	TGTGCCACCAGTGATAGACCGGGACTAGCTAACTACAATGAGCAGTTCTTC
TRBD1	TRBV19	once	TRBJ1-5	CASSWAGGVNQPQHF	TGTGCCAGTAGTTGGGCAGGGGGCGTCAATCAGCCCCAGCATTTT
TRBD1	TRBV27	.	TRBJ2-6	CASSFLGKQGAGANVLTF	TGTGCCAGCAGTTTCCTCGGAAAACAGGGGGCTGGGGCCAACGTCCTGACTTTC
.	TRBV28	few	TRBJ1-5	CASRSNQPQHF	TGTGCCAGCAGATCTAATCAGCCCCAGCATTTT
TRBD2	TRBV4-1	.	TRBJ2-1	CASSQDQGLAADYNEQFF	TGCGCCAGCAGCCAAGATCAAGGACTAGCGGCGGACTACAATGAGCAGTTCTTC
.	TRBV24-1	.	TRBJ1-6	CATSESGDNSPLHF	TGTGCCACCAGTGAGTCAGGGGATAATTCACCCCTCCACTTT
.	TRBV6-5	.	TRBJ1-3	CASLWRVGQGNTIYF	TGTGCCAGCTTATGGAGGGTGGGTCAGGGAAACACCATATATTTT
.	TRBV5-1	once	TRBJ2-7	CASSLVGVEQYF	TGCGCCAGCAGCTTGGTCGGGGTCGAGCAGTACTTC
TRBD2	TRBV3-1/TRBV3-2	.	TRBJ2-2	CASSLGRGTGELFF	TGTGCCAGCAGCCTAGGGAGGGGCACCGGGGAGCTGTTTTTT
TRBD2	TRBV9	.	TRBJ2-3	CASSPRTWGEGDTQYF	TGTGCCAGCAGCCCACGGACGTGGGGGGAGGGTGATACGCAGTATTTT
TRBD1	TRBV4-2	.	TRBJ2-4	CASSHIRTGFLAKNIQYF	TGTGCCAGCAGCCATATACGGACAGGGTTCCTCGCCAAAAACATTCAGTACTTC
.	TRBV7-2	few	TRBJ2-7	CASSSDISYEQYF	TGTGCCAGCAGCTCGGACATCTCTTACGAGCAGTACTTC
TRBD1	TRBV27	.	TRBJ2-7	CASRSRGGQGTQQPFLQSYEQYF	TGTGCCAGCAGATCTCGAGGGGGACAGGGTACACAACAACCCTTCCTACAGTCCTACGAGCAGTACTTC
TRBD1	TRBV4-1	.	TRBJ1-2	CASSRTGGDYGYTF	TGCGCCAGCAGCCGTACAGGGGGCGACTATGGCTACACCTTC
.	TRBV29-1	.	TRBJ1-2	CSAGPSPGYGYTF	TGCAGCGCCGGCCCTTCCCCGGGCTATGGCTACACCTTC
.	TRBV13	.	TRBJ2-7	CASSLDGEQYF	TGTGCCAGCAGCTTAGACGGGGAGCAGTACTTC
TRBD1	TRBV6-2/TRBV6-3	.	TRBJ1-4	CASSDRGREKLFF	TGTGCCAGCAGTGACAGGGGGCGGGAAAAACTGTTTTTT
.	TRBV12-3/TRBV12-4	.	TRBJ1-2	CASSFSPHYGYTF	TGTGCCAGCAGTTTTAGCCCCCACTATGGCTACACCTTC
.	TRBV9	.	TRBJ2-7	CASSLTGISEQYF	TGTGCCAGCAGCCTAACAGGGATCAGCGAGCAGTACTTC
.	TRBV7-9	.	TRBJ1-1	CASSLRDGTEAFF	TGTGCCAGCAGCCTCAGGGATGGCACTGAAGCTTTCTTT
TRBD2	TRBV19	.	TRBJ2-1	CASSDPGGLKYNEQFF	TGTGCCAGTAGTGACCCGGGGGGACTAAAATACAATGAGCAGTTCTTC
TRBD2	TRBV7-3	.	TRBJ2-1	CASSFWPSGYNEQFF	TGTGCCAGCAGCTTTTGGCCTAGCGGATACAATGAGCAGTTCTTC
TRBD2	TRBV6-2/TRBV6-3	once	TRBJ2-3	CASSGTSGYIDTQYF	TGTGCCAGCAGTGGGACTAGCGGGTATATAGATACGCAGTATTTT
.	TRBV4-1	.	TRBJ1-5	CASSRDGSNQPQHF	TGCGCCAGCAGCCGAGACGGTAGCAATCAGCCCCAGCATTTT
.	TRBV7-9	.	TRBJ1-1	CASSSDRNTEAFF	TGTGCCAGCAGCTCGGACAGGAACACTGAAGCTTTCTTT